These 22 T cell receptor beta chains originate from one sample sequenced in a study of blood T cell repertoires in COVID-19. Only in-frame clones appear in the TCRdb table, and some are missing; sequencing was by immunoSEQ multiplex PCR. Among just under 80,000 clones listed, around 80% were seen once. The sequencing sample was made of peripheral blood. These receptors originate from a woman between 65 and 79 years old with acute or convalescent COVID-19.

In this sample, this clone turned up a few times. The chain joins TRBV24-1 to TRBJ2-3; 10 bases are shared with TRBD1. The length of the CDR3 is 18 residues. Trimming cost V 4 bases and J 6 bases; bases outside gene matches: 15. The germline CDR1 and CDR2 sequences are KGHDR and SFDVKD. CDR3 DNA: TGTGCCACCAGTGACGCCGGGACAGGGGACGCGTGGGGCGATACGCAGTATTTT. Amino acid sequence: CATSDAGTGDAWGDTQYF.

The chain has TRBV10-2 and TRBJ2-7, with D possibly matching TRBD1 (5 bases). Looked up from germline, CDR1 is WSHSY and CDR2 is SAAADI. This CDR3 spans 16 amino acids. V lost 0 bases and J 4 bases, leaving 16 bases between the germline ends. The CDR3 DNA reads TGCGCCAGCAGTGAGTCCCCGACAGCCTCAGATTACGAGCAGTACTTC. It translates to CASSESPTASDYEQYF.

The table lists this clone with a count of one. J is TRBJ2-7 and V is TRBV10-3; 8 bases match TRBD1. The CDR3 has 14 amino acids. The trim removed 4 bases at V and 0 bases at J, leaving 2 bases unmatched. Germline values: CDR1 ENHRY, CDR2 SYGVKD. The DNA of the CDR3 is TGTGCCATCAGTGGGGACAGGAGCTCCTACGAGCAGTACTTC. Its protein is CAISGDRSSYEQYF.

This chain joins TRBV5-4 and TRBJ2-3; D is unclear. With 5 bases removed from V and 4 bases from J, the gap between germline ends came to 8 bases. This CDR3 is 12 amino acids long. Germline-derived CDR1 and CDR2 are SGHNT and YYREEE (reference sequence). CDR3 coding DNA: TGTGCCAGCAGTCGACTTTCAGATACGCAGTATTTT. Protein sequence: CASSRLSDTQYF. The complete variable domain, with remaining parts taken from reference TRBV5-4 and TRBJ2-3, reads ETGVTQSPTHLIKTRGQQVTLRCSSQSGHNTVSWYQQALGQGPQFIFQYYREEENGRGNFPPRFSGLQFPNYSSELNVNALELDDSALYLCASSRLSDTQYFGPGTRLTVL.

The chain has TRBV6-5 and TRBJ2-2, with TRBD2 matching 11 bases. V lost 6 bases and J lost 6; bases outside the gene matches: 3. The germline CDR1 and CDR2 sequences are MNHEY and SVGAGI. The CDR3 has 14 residues. The CDR3 here is CASRGLAESGELFF. The DNA of the CDR3 is TGTGCCAGCAGGGGACTAGCGGAATCCGGGGAGCTGTTTTTT.

The genes are TRBV5-1 and TRBJ1-6; TRBD1 might be the D (6 bases). Germline CDR1 SGHRS, CDR2 YFSETQ. The CDR3 is 15 amino acids. V lost 4 bases and J 6 bases, leaving 14 bases between the germline ends. In DNA, the CDR3 is TGCGCCAGCAGCCCCGGGACACGGAGTAATTCACCCCTCCACTTT. Translating gives CASSPGTRSNSPLHF.

The chain links TRBV19 to TRBJ2-7; 11 bases fit TRBD1. The V gene's germline CDR1 is LNHDA and CDR2 SQIVND (reference sequence). V lost 5 bases, J lost 3 bases, and 3 bases stayed unmatched. This CDR3 contains 14 residues. CDR3 sequence (DNA): TGTGCCAGTAGTGCGGGACAGGGGGTCTACGAGCAGTACTTC. Its protein is CASSAGQGVYEQYF.

The chain recombines TRBV21-1 with TRBJ2-6; no DNA check was done on the table's D call, TRBD1. TRBV21-1 is designated a pseudogene. CDR3 length equals 19 residues. CDR3 sequence: CASSPIRQGIQPGANVLTF. The CDR3 DNA reads as TGTGCCAGCAGTCCAATAAGACAGGGGATCCAGCCTGGGGCCAACGTCCTGACTTTC.

This chain connects TRBV5-4 to TRBJ1-4, with D perhaps matching TRBD1 (6 bases). With 3 bases removed from V and 5 bases from J, the gap between germline ends came to 11 bases. CDR3 length equals 14 residues. Germline V gene lookup returns CDR1 SGHNT and CDR2 YYREEE (reference sequence). The CDR3 region is CASSSQGLNEKLFF. As DNA, the CDR3 is TGTGCCAGCAGCTCACAGGGATTGAATGAAAAACTGTTTTTT.

The chain combines TRBV7-2 with TRBJ1-5; D is unresolved. From germline, CDR1 is SGHTA and CDR2 FQGNSA. The V end lost 4 bases, the J end lost 5 bases, and 9 bases lay between the germline ends. This CDR3 contains 13 residues. CDR3 sequence reads: CASSSGPDQPQHF. CDR3 coding DNA: TGTGCCAGCAGCTCAGGTCCCGATCAGCCCCAGCATTTT.

This clone was counted between two and nine times. The chain joins TRBV19 to TRBJ1-5, with 8 bases matching TRBD1. Germline V gene data show CDR1 as LNHDA and CDR2 as SQIVND (reference sequence). There are 17 residues in the CDR3. V gave up 8 bases and J gave up 6 bases; unmatched junction bases: 18. The DNA for the CDR3 is TGTGCCAGTGGCGGGACGGCGGGCCAGGGGGCAGGTCAGCCCCAGCATTTT. This sequence encodes CASGGTAGQGAGQPQHF.

V and J are TRBV10-3 and TRBJ2-2, with 8 positions matching TRBD1. The V segment lost 3 bases and the J segment 7 bases; nucleotides outside the gene matches: 4. Germline loops: CDR1 ENHRY, CDR2 SYGVKD. The CDR3 spans 14 residues. The CDR3 spells CAISDLQGGGELFF. Written as DNA, the CDR3 is TGTGCCATCAGTGACCTACAGGGGGGCGGGGAGCTGTTTTTT.

V usage is TRBV19 and J usage is TRBJ2-6, with a tentative D call TRBD1 (6 bases). With 6 bases removed from V and 0 bases from J, the gap between germline ends came to 9 bases. The CDR3 totals 15 residues. The germline V gene has CDR1 LNHDA and CDR2 SQIVND (reference sequence). DNA of the CDR3: TGTGCCAGTAGAACAGGGAGCTCTGGGGCCAACGTCCTGACTTTC. This sequence encodes CASRTGSSGANVLTF.

This chain links TRBV7-7 with TRBJ2-7; unclear D gene. The V gene lost 3 bases and the J gene lost 3 bases, with 9 bases spanning the gap. The CDR3 has 13 amino acids. CDR1 and CDR2 (germline): SSHAT, FNYEAQ (reference sequence). Written as DNA, the CDR3 is TGTGCCAGCAGCTTGCAACTAAACTACGAGCAGTACTTC. The encoded protein is CASSLQLNYEQYF.

The V and J genes are TRBV2 and TRBJ2-1, with TRBD2 matching 9 bases. Germline CDR1 reads SNHLY; CDR2 reads FYNNEI. Unmatched junction bases numbered 4, after V lost 5 bases and J lost 2 bases. The CDR3 has 15 amino acids. Here the CDR3 DNA reads TGTGCCAGCAGTTTACTAGCGGGTGCCTACAATGAGCAGTTCTTC. As protein: CASSLLAGAYNEQFF.

The rearrangement uses TRBV30 and TRBJ1-5; D remains ambiguous. This CDR3 comprises 16 residues. Germline V gene sequence: CDR1 GTSNPN, CDR2 SVGIG (reference sequence). V was shortened by 2 bases and J by 3 bases, with 17 bases between the two germline ends. CDR3 in DNA: TGTGCCTGGAGTCTGGCGGGCGGATTCCTCAATCAGCCCCAGCATTTT. The encoded protein is CAWSLAGGFLNQPQHF.

This clone has just one count. V gene TRBV7-2 combines with J gene TRBJ2-7; TRBD2 agrees at 9 bases. The CDR3 sequence is 15 residues long. V lost 0 bases and J lost 5; bases outside the gene matches: 5. The germline V gene encodes CDR1 SGHTA and CDR2 FQGNSA. The CDR3 protein is CASSLAREGLHEQYF. In nucleotides, the CDR3 is TGTGCCAGCAGCTTAGCGCGGGAGGGCCTTCACGAGCAGTACTTC.

The J gene is TRBJ2-2, the V gene TRBV7-9; TRBD2 matches at 10 bases. The ends lost 5 bases at V and 3 bases at J; junction bases unmatched: 9. This CDR3 is 17 amino acids long. The germline gives CDR1 SEHNR, CDR2 FQNEAQ (reference sequence). The CDR3 nucleotides read TGTGCCAGCAGCGGACCTAGCGGGAGTCGGGACACCGGGGAGCTGTTTTTT. This gives the protein CASSGPSGSRDTGELFF.

The chain joins TRBV5-8 to TRBJ2-5, with D maybe TRBD2 (6 bases). CDR3 length: 16 amino acids. The germline CDR1 and CDR2 sequences are SGHTS and YDEGEE. V lost 4 bases, J lost 5 bases, and 21 bases lay in between. The CDR3 DNA sequence: TGTGCCAGCAGCCCTGGGGCTAGCGTTCTGTCCGAGACCCAGTACTTC. It encodes CASSPGASVLSETQYF.

This chain connects TRBV7-2 to TRBJ2-5; the D is unclear. This CDR3 has 14 residues. Germline V gene sequence: CDR1 SGHTA, CDR2 FQGNSA. Trimming removed 3 bases from V and 1 base from J, with 9 bases in between. The CDR3 coding sequence is TGTGCCAGCAGCTTGTCGAGCCGCCAAGAGACCCAGTACTTC. This encodes CASSLSSRQETQYF.

This chain joins TRBV30 and TRBJ2-1, with 7 bases lining up with TRBD2. Germline values: CDR1 GTSNPN, CDR2 SVGIG (reference sequence). Unmatched junction bases numbered 5, after V lost 3 bases and J lost 0 bases. The CDR3 consists of 15 residues. The CDR3 DNA follows: TGTGCCTGGAGAACGGGCGGGAGCTCCTACAATGAGCAGTTCTTC. The encoded protein is CAWRTGGSSYNEQFF.

The chain uses TRBV5-8 and TRBJ1-5, with D possibly TRBD1 on 6 matching bases. V lost 0 bases and J 0 bases, leaving 13 bases between the germline ends. CDR3 size: 17 residues. Germline V gives CDR1 SGHTS, CDR2 YDEGEE. The CDR3 protein is CASSLVRDTSSNQPQHF. The CDR3 DNA reads TGTGCCAGCAGCTTGGTTAGGGACACCTCTAGCAATCAGCCCCAGCATTTT.